Reported below is one T cell receptor beta chain. This clone has only a few counts. Its cognate antigen has yet to be identified. The input lacks base qualities; no much larger clone sits a single base away. Another Seattle source contributed samples from volunteer blood donors who had recovered from COVID-19. Whole blood was collected in K2EDTA tubes by collaborating institutions according to the institutions' own protocols. For TCRbeta analysis, collaborators shipped samples as frozen whole blood, isolated PBMCs, or DNA extracted from either of those sample types. The CDR3 has 16 amino acids, counting the end cysteine and phenylalanine. Of the read, only the CDR3 DNA is kept; its 48 bases are in frame from base 1. CDR1 and CDR2 (SGHTA, FQGNSA) derive from the germline V gene. V is reduced by 7 bases and J by 2 bases, leaving a spacing of 20 bases between them. This sample is part of a study of blood T cell repertoires in COVID-19 (TCRdb year 2020). Notes on the research overall: The collaborator samples originated in the United States, Italy and Spain and spanned the acute and convalescent phases of COVID-19. The repertoires were made available in a free public database intended to serve as a resource for research on the immune response to SARS-CoV-2. The prospective study material was composed of cDNA or gDNA derived from T cells, B-cell-depleted T cells, or PBMCs. Samples came from the ongoing ImmuneRACE study (first 160 participants) plus 1,254 subjects from 6 global collaborators. Subjects who had been exposed to COVID-19, were actively infected with it, or had recovered from it provided the deeply sampled blood TCRbeta repertoires that made up the dataset. Nearly every sample came with metadata listing a de-identified subject ID, COVID-19 status, age in years and sex. HLA class I and class II types, where available, came from metadata supplied by the sample provider rather than from assay-based typing.

Beyond this particular receptor, the publication reports: How much clinical and demographic metadata was included differed by source and by participant, and the metadata was provided uncurated.

TCRbeta CDR3 regions were amplified from genomic DNA using the immunoSEQ Assay, a bias-controlled multiplex PCR. The published analysis was carried out like this. Nucleated cell counts per sample were estimated from amplification of reference gene primers within the assay. To quantify the absolute abundance of each unique TCRbeta CDR3 rearrangement, sequence reads were collapsed and filtered. Productive Simpson clonality was computed per sample as the square root of Simpson's diversity index over productive rearrangements. Imported from immuneACCESS, the table was reduced by TCRdb to in-frame sequences with V and J called. These copies leave out some clones; in studies compared against another copy, an unresolved V gene accounts for under half, and the cause of the remainder is not known. Clone size and the V and J calls come from that table; the DNA yielded D and trimming. The sample table contains a few hundred thousand clones; only one count was recorded for around 87% of them. The ten largest clones represent less than 9.5% of the sample.

The sequence came from a woman in her 50s who had recovered from COVID-19. The chain employs TRBV7-2 and TRBJ1-1; matching of 6 bases hints at TRBD1 as the D gene. Sequencing was carried out using peripheral blood. The sequenced DNA: TGTGCCAGCAACACACCCCCAGGGGAGGGAAACACTGAAGCTTTCTTT. Its protein product is CASNTPPGEGNTEAFF.